This T cell receptor beta chain was identified in a study of cytomegalovirus exposure and HLA in healthy donors. The study, taken as a whole, reports: Reports indicated that the classifier achieved high specificity and sensitivity in diagnosing cytomegalovirus status.

Sampled while nominally healthy, donors likely had unrecorded immune exposures. This clone was picked up one time. Its matching antigen is unknown. V was pared by 9 bases and J by 11 bases, with 22 bases between. CDR1 and CDR2 (germline): SNHLY, FYNNEI. The CDR3 totals 14 residues. PCR used 60 Vbeta primers and 13 Jbeta primers. Method: immunoSEQ multiplex PCR; TCRdb's copy keeps in-frame clones and lacks some. The sample records 79,000 or so clones, roughly 79% being singletons. The TCR was taken from a middle-aged woman in good health and CMV-seropositive. The chain joins TRBV2 to TRBJ1-4; D gene ambiguous. Material for sequencing was PBMCs. The CDR3 DNA sequence: TGTGCCAGTACCCTTAACAAAATCAGGATTAAACTGTTTTTT. It encodes CASTLNKIRIKLFF.